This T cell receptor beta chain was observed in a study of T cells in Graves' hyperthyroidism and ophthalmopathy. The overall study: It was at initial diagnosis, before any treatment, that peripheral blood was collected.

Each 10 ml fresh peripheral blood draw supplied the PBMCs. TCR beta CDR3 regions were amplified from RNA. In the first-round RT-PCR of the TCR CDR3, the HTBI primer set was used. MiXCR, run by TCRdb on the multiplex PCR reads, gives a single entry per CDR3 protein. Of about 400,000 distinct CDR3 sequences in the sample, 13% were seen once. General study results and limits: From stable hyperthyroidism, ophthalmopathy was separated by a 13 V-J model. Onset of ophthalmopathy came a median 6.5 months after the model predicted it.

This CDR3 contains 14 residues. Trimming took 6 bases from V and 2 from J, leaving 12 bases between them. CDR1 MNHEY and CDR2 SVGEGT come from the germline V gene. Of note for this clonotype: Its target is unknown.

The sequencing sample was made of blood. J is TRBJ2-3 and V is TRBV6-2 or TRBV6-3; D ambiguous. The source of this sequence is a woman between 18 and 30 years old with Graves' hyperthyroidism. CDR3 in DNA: TGTGCCAGCAGGTTTGGGCAGTCCACAGATACGCAGTATTTT. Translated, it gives CASRFGQSTDTQYF.